One sample yielded the 26 T cell receptor beta chains listed below, sequenced in a study of blood T cell repertoires in COVID-19. Generated by immunoSEQ multiplex PCR, the TCRdb table keeps only in-frame clones and is missing some. Here the sample spans 70,000 or so clones, over 70% being singletons. The material sequenced was peripheral blood. Every receptor here comes from a woman aged 70 to 79 with acute or convalescent COVID-19.

Here the CDR3 DNA reads TGTGCCAGTACCCGGGACACGGACTATGGCTACACCTTC. Amino acids: CASTRDTDYGYTF. The chain has TRBV6-5 and TRBJ1-2; possible D gene TRBD1, 6 bases. The germline V and J ends were trimmed by 9 bases and 3 bases, with 14 bases remaining between them. The length of the CDR3 is 13 residues. CDR1 MNHEY and CDR2 SVGAGI come from the germline V gene.

V gene TRBV5-1 combines with J gene TRBJ1-2; no reliable D call. This CDR3 is built from 14 residues. V lost 0 bases, J lost 2 bases, and 8 bases lay in between. Germline CDR1 reads SGHRS; CDR2 reads YFSETQ. Here the CDR3 DNA reads TGCGCCAGCAGCTTGGGCCAGGCAAACTATGGCTACACCTTC. Amino acids: CASSLGQANYGYTF.

The V call is TRBV12-5, the J call TRBJ1-1; D not resolved. The ends were cut back, 1 base at V and 2 bases at J, with 5 bases in the middle. Germline V lookup: CDR1 LGHNT, CDR2 FRNRAP. This CDR3 contains 13 residues. The CDR3: CASGLAFNTEAFF. The CDR3 nucleotides read TGTGCTAGTGGTTTGGCTTTTAACACTGAAGCTTTCTTT.

The chain is built from TRBV11-2 and TRBJ2-2; D gene ambiguous. This CDR3 is 11 amino acids long. V dropped 8 bases and J dropped 1 base, with 2 bases sitting between them. Germline CDR1 SGHAT, CDR2 FQNNGV. The DNA for the CDR3 is TGTGCCAGCCAGAACACCGGGGAGCTGTTTTTT. Its protein is CASQNTGELFF.

The chain joins TRBV4-2 to TRBJ1-2; possible D gene TRBD1, 5 bases. The CDR3 is 16 amino acids. V gave up 1 base and J gave up 4 bases, with 16 bases separating them. Germline assignment: CDR1 LGHNA and CDR2 YNFKEQ. The CDR3 coding sequence is TGTGCCAGCAGCCAAGGTGGTCAGGGCGGCTTCTATGGCTACACCTTC. Its protein product is CASSQGGQGGFYGYTF.

V is TRBV5-6 and J is TRBJ1-4; D unclear. Trimming left V 2 bases short and J 11 bases short, with 10 bases between. The CDR3 consists of 12 residues. Germline loops: CDR1 SGHDT, CDR2 YYEEEE. This CDR3 reads CASSLRGEKLFF. The DNA of the CDR3 is TGTGCCAGCAGCTTACGTGGGGAGAAACTGTTTTTT. Combining the CDR3 with reference TRBV5-6 and TRBJ1-4 gives the whole variable domain DAGVTQSPTHLIKTRGQQVTLRCSPKSGHDTVSWYQQALGQGPQFIFQYYEEEERQRGNFPDRFSGHQFPNYSSELNVNALLLGDSALYLCASSLRGEKLFFGSGTQLSVL.

The chain joins TRBV2 to TRBJ1-6, with TRBD1 as a possible D gene (5 bases). The CDR3 length is 15 residues. The germline V gene encodes CDR1 SNHLY and CDR2 FYNNEI. The ends were cut back, 6 bases at V and 7 bases at J, with 16 bases in the middle. The CDR3 here is CASRSIGGGNSPLHF. The CDR3 region has the DNA TGTGCCAGCAGATCCATTGGGGGGGGGAATTCACCCCTCCACTTT.

The chain carries TRBV5-1 and TRBJ2-5, with 7 bases matching TRBD2. Germline trimming cut 1 base from V and 2 bases from J; bases unmatched to any gene: 2. Germline-derived CDR1 and CDR2 are SGHRS and YFSETQ. CDR3 size: 14 residues. CDR3 residues: CASSLWGGQETQYF. The CDR3 bases are TGCGCCAGCAGCTTGTGGGGGGGGCAAGAGACCCAGTACTTC.

This clone showed up many times. The gene calls are TRBV24-1 and TRBJ2-1, with a tentative D call TRBD1 (6 bases). Germline CDR1 KGHDR, CDR2 SFDVKD. Deletions cut 6 bases from V and 2 bases from J, with 10 bases between. This CDR3 region has 14 residues. The CDR3: CATSNRAAYNEQFF. The CDR3 DNA sequence: TGTGCCACCAGTAACAGGGCGGCCTACAATGAGCAGTTCTTC.

This chain uses TRBV5-5 with TRBJ1-2, with D uncertain. With 0 bases removed from V and 3 bases from J, the gap between germline ends came to 9 bases. The CDR3 loop spans 14 amino acids. Per germline, CDR1 SGHKS and CDR2 YYEKEE (reference sequence). The CDR3 DNA reads as TGTGCCAGCAGCTTGGCCGAGGGCGACTATGGCTACACCTTC. Encoded protein: CASSLAEGDYGYTF.

The chain combines TRBV19 with TRBJ2-5; D unresolved. Trimming stripped 3 bases from V and 1 base from J, with 12 bases between. The CDR3 sequence is 15 residues long. Germline lookup yields CDR1 LNHDA and CDR2 SQIVND (reference sequence). DNA of the CDR3: TGTGCCAGTAGTATGACACCCCATCTCCAAGAGACCCAGTACTTC. This translates into CASSMTPHLQETQYF.

The chain couples TRBV28 to TRBJ1-2; TRBD1 matches 7 bases. This CDR3 has 16 residues. Germline V CDR1 and CDR2: MDHEN, SYDVKM. V gave up 5 bases and J gave up 1 base; unmatched junction bases: 10. The CDR3 nucleotides read TGTGCCAGCAGTCCACGCCGGACAGGAGATAACTATGGCTACACCTTC. The encoded protein is CASSPRRTGDNYGYTF.

This clone was counted between two and nine times. The chain employs TRBV3-1 (or the pseudogene TRBV3-2) and TRBJ2-3; 7 bases align to TRBD1. The CDR3 runs to 13 residues. Germline V gene lookup returns CDR1 LGHDT and CDR2 YNNKEL (reference sequence). Trimming took 1 base from V and 9 from J; bases not matched to a gene: 4. This CDR3 reads CASSQGTGRTQYF. In nucleotides, the CDR3 is TGTGCCAGCAGCCAAGGGACAGGCCGAACGCAGTATTTT.

The table lists this clone with a few counts. V usage is TRBV28 and J usage is TRBJ1-6; D unresolved. The CDR3 extends over 11 amino acids. The germline V and J ends were trimmed by 7 bases and 7 bases, with 5 bases remaining between them. Germline lookup yields CDR1 MDHEN and CDR2 SYDVKM. CDR3 sequence (DNA): TGTGCCAGCACTATAAATTCACCCCTCCACTTT. Translating it yields CASTINSPLHF.

The chain has TRBV5-1 and TRBJ1-1, with D perhaps TRBD1 (5 bases). CDR3 size: 17 residues. Germline CDR1 reads SGHRS; CDR2 reads YFSETQ. V was cut by 4 bases and J by 4 bases, with 23 bases left in between. CDR3 sequence: CASSPSWGFSPGTEAFF. CDR3 nucleotide sequence: TGCGCCAGCAGCCCCTCTTGGGGCTTTTCCCCGGGCACTGAAGCTTTCTTT.

V usage is TRBV2 and J usage is TRBJ2-2; 8 positions agree with TRBD2. Germline-derived CDR1 and CDR2 are SNHLY and FYNNEI. V lost 6 bases, J lost 0 bases, and 9 bases stayed unmatched. The length of the CDR3 is 17 residues. The CDR3 DNA reads as TGTGCCAGCAGCGGGCAAGCGGGGGCCTCGAACACCGGGGAGCTGTTTTTT. It translates to CASSGQAGASNTGELFF.

The gene calls are TRBV9 and TRBJ1-6, with D possibly TRBD1 on 5 matching bases. Germline V gives CDR1 SGDLS, CDR2 YYNGEE. V was trimmed by 0 bases and J by 10 bases, leaving 14 bases between them. This CDR3 has 15 residues. CDR3 protein: CASSVAGRGSSPLHF. The CDR3 DNA reads as TGTGCCAGCAGCGTAGCGGGACGGGGGAGCTCACCCCTCCACTTT.

The chain has TRBV6-5 and TRBJ1-2; tentatively, D is TRBD1 (5 bases). This CDR3 is built from 14 residues. The ends were cut back, 8 bases at V and 6 bases at J, with 19 bases in the middle. Germline-derived CDR1 and CDR2 are MNHEY and SVGAGI. As DNA, the CDR3 is TGTGCCAGCCAAAACGAGAGACAGACGAATGGCTACACCTTC. Translated: CASQNERQTNGYTF.

The chain links TRBV19 to TRBJ1-1, with D maybe TRBD1 (6 bases). The germline V gene has CDR1 LNHDA and CDR2 SQIVND (reference sequence). The CDR3 extends over 13 amino acids. V dropped 3 bases and J dropped 4 bases, with 9 bases sitting between them. CDR3 coding DNA: TGTGCCAGTAGTATGGGCAGGGGCACTGAAGCTTTCTTT. Translating gives CASSMGRGTEAFF. Full variable domain (missing parts from reference TRBV19 and TRBJ1-1): DGGITQSPKYLFRKEGQNVTLSCEQNLNHDAMYWYRQDPGQGLRLIYYSQIVNDFQKGDIAEGYSVSREKKESFPLTVTSAQKNPTAFYLCASSMGRGTEAFFGQGTRLTVV.

The chain couples TRBV2 to TRBJ1-5; the D gene is possibly TRBD1 (6 bases). Germline values: CDR1 SNHLY, CDR2 FYNNEI. There are 15 residues in the CDR3. V was clipped by 0 bases and J by 9 bases, with 15 bases between them. CDR3 in DNA: TGTGCCAGCAGTGAAGCGACCACAGGGATTAGGCCCCAGCATTTT. This codes for CASSEATTGIRPQHF.

The chain recombines TRBV5-1 with TRBJ2-7; 11 bases match TRBD1. CDR3 length equals 14 residues. CDR1 is SGHRS, CDR2 YFSETQ, per germline. The trim removed 4 bases at V and 6 bases at J, leaving 6 bases unmatched. The CDR3 DNA reads as TGCGCCAGCAGCCCCAGGACAGGGGGCCTCGAGCAGTACTTC. This translates into CASSPRTGGLEQYF.

The rearrangement uses TRBV5-1 and TRBJ2-3; 12 nucleotides agree with TRBD2. Germline lookup yields CDR1 SGHRS and CDR2 YFSETQ. The CDR3 extends over 15 amino acids. V was pared by 3 bases and J by 4 bases, with 3 bases of the junction left unmatched. CDR3 nucleotide sequence: TGCGCCAGCAGCTCCCTAGCGGGAGGGTCAGATACGCAGTATTTT. Protein product: CASSSLAGGSDTQYF.

The chain employs TRBV12-3 or TRBV12-4 and TRBJ2-7; 8 bases line up with TRBD1. V gave up 5 bases and J gave up 6 bases; unmatched junction bases: 6. The CDR3 covers 13 residues. The CDR3 reads CASSPGQVLEQYF. For the CDR3, the DNA is TGTGCCAGCAGTCCGGGACAGGTGCTCGAGCAGTACTTC.

The V and J genes are TRBV19 and TRBJ1-1, with a possible D match to TRBD1 (5 bases). Germline CDR1 LNHDA, CDR2 SQIVND (reference sequence). Deletions cut 5 bases from V and 5 bases from J, with 18 bases between. The CDR3 covers 15 residues. DNA of the CDR3: TGTGCCAGTAGTTTGGGGTCTTTGGGGCAGACTGAAGCTTTCTTT. Protein product: CASSLGSLGQTEAFF.

The rearrangement joins TRBV27 to TRBJ1-2, with D maybe TRBD1 (6 bases). The CDR3 covers 15 residues. The V end lost 4 bases, the J end lost 1 base, and 13 bases lay between the germline ends. CDR1 and CDR2 from the germline V gene are MNHEY and SMNVEV (reference sequence). CDR3: CASSSQGGNNYGYTF. The CDR3 bases are TGTGCCAGCAGTTCACAGGGAGGGAATAACTATGGCTACACCTTC.

The chain employs TRBV7-2 and TRBJ2-1; D might be TRBD2 (6 bases). CDR1 is SGHTA, CDR2 FQGNSA, per germline. The V gene lost 0 bases and the J gene lost 0 bases, with 12 bases spanning the gap. The CDR3 length is 17 residues. The CDR3 protein is CASSLARGLSSYNEQFF. The CDR3 DNA is TGTGCCAGCAGCTTAGCGCGGGGCTTGAGCTCCTACAATGAGCAGTTCTTC.